This passage covers 19 T cell receptor beta chains from one sample sequenced in a study of T cell repertoires in cytomegalovirus infection. These receptors are not linked to any known antigen. One entry per CDR3 protein, called by TCRdb with MiXCR from the reads. The table lists approximately 990,000 distinct CDR3 sequences, 30% to 40% of them singletons. Sample: cultured CD8+ T cells from PBMCs, taken from culture after CMV antigen stimulation. These receptors originate from a human donor in good health (CMV status not recorded). Some clones in this sample may be carry-over from other donors' samples.

V is TRBV27 and J is TRBJ2-2; tentatively, D is TRBD1 (7 bases). This CDR3 comprises 16 residues. V gave up 5 bases and J gave up 5 bases, with 18 bases separating them. Looked up from germline, CDR1 is MNHEY and CDR2 is SMNVEV (reference sequence). For the CDR3, the DNA is TGTGCCAGCAGTGGGGCGGGACAGATGAGGACCGGGGAGCTGTTTTTT. Protein sequence: CASSGAGQMRTGELFF.

This clonotype came up many times. The chain carries TRBV7-8 and TRBJ1-4; the D is unclear. CDR3 length: 14 residues. The V and J ends lost 1 base and 8 bases respectively, with 11 bases between them. In germline, CDR1 is SGHVS, CDR2 FQNEAQ. This CDR3 is CASSLEPDSEKLFF. CDR3 nucleotide sequence: TGTGCCAGCAGCTTAGAACCCGACTCGGAAAAACTGTTTTTT.

The V gene is TRBV7-3, the J gene TRBJ1-2, with 9 bases lining up with TRBD1. Germline trimming cut 3 bases from V and 4 bases from J; bases unmatched to any gene: 6. CDR3 length: 15 amino acids. Germline-derived CDR1 and CDR2 are SGHTA and FQGTGA. The CDR3 loop is CASSFGTGGTYGYTF. The CDR3 DNA sequence: TGTGCCAGCAGCTTCGGCACAGGGGGCACCTATGGCTACACCTTC.

This clonotype was observed many times. The chain uses TRBV7-9 and TRBJ2-7, with unresolved D. V was cut by 1 base and J by 2 bases, with 3 bases left in between. The CDR3 is 12 amino acids. Germline V lookup: CDR1 SEHNR, CDR2 FQNEAQ (reference sequence). Here the CDR3 DNA reads TGTGCCAGCAGCTTAGGGACCTACGAGCAGTACTTC. Protein product: CASSLGTYEQYF. Combining the CDR3 with reference TRBV7-9 and TRBJ2-7 gives the whole variable domain DTGVSQNPRHKITKRGQNVTFRCDPISEHNRLYWYRQTLGQGPEFLTYFQNEAQLEKSRLLSDRFSAERPKGSFSTLEIQRTEQGDSAMYLCASSLGTYEQYFGPGTRLTVT.

The chain uses TRBV14 and TRBJ1-1; TRBD1 is a possible D gene (6 bases). CDR3 length equals 15 residues. The V end was cut by 10 bases, the J end by 5 bases, with 23 bases between. The germline V gene has CDR1 SGHDN and CDR2 FVKESK. CDR3 bases: TGTGCCAACAGTCAATCGGACAGACCTTATACTGAAGCTTTCTTT. Translated, it gives CANSQSDRPYTEAFF.

To note about this clonotype: One junction end disagrees with the germline gene, perhaps due to a read error. The gene calls are TRBV24-1 and TRBJ1-2; 8 nucleotides match TRBD1. The CDR3 runs to 17 residues. The germline V gene has CDR1 KGHDR and CDR2 SFDVKD. In DNA form, the CDR3 reads TGTGCCACCAGTGATTGCATCCCCCCAGGGGGCAAATATGACTACACCTTC. Its protein is CATSDCIPPGGKYDYTF.

The sample holds a few counts of this clonotype. This chain links TRBV10-3 with TRBJ2-2, with unresolved D. CDR3 length: 13 amino acids. Germline V gives CDR1 ENHRY, CDR2 SYGVKD. With 8 bases removed from V and 0 bases from J, the gap between germline ends came to 7 bases. CDR3 coding DNA: TGTGCCATCCTTACTCCGAACACCGGGGAGCTGTTTTTT. Translated: CAILTPNTGELFF.

The CDR3 DNA reads as TGCGCCAGCAGCTTGGAGGTGCCGGAGGATGGCTACACCTTC. Encoded protein: CASSLEVPEDGYTF. The rearrangement joins TRBV5-1 to TRBJ1-2; no clear D gene. V lost 0 bases to trimming and J lost 6 bases, with 12 bases between them. The CDR3 has 14 residues. CDR1 is SGHRS and CDR2 is YFSETQ in the germline V gene.

This chain links TRBV27 with TRBJ1-4; D is possibly TRBD1 (5 bases). This CDR3 comprises 15 residues. V lost 2 bases to trimming and J lost 7 bases, with 14 bases between them. Germline-derived CDR1 and CDR2 are MNHEY and SMNVEV (reference sequence). The CDR3 DNA is TGTGCCAGCAGTTTAGATCTGGGGCCGGGTGAAAAACTGTTTTTT. Its translation: CASSLDLGPGEKLFF.

The chain recombines TRBV5-4 with TRBJ2-1; 9 bases are shared with TRBD2. The CDR3 extends over 17 amino acids. With V trimmed by 0 bases and J by 5 bases, 9 bases remained unmatched. Germline V lookup: CDR1 SGHNT, CDR2 YYREEE (reference sequence). The CDR3 DNA follows: TGTGCCAGCAGCTTGGAAGTTGCGGGGGGGAGGAACAATGAGCAGTTCTTC. Translating it yields CASSLEVAGGRNNEQFF.

The table lists this clonotype with a count of one. The chain joins TRBV6-5 to TRBJ1-2, with a weak D call TRBD1 (6 bases). V lost 5 bases and J lost 6, with 13 bases in between. Germline values: CDR1 MNHEY, CDR2 SVGAGI. The CDR3 consists of 13 residues. CDR3 sequence reads: CASSTTGLHGYTF. The CDR3 coding sequence is TGTGCCAGCAGTACTACAGGGCTCCATGGCTACACCTTC.

This clonotype occurred a few times. Because the CDR3 is missing its conserved closing phenylalanine or tryptophan, this is likely a read error. Because the CDR3's place on the DNA is in doubt, the DNA is left out and the CDR3 is given as listed by TCRdb. The chain uses TRBV23-1 and TRBJ2-7; TRBD2, the table's D call, lacks a check against the DNA. TRBV23-1 is treated as an ORF (open reading frame) with a function not yet certain. A total of 9 residues make up the CDR3, ends included. CDR3 in amino acids: CARGGPSNA.

This clonotype was detected only a few times. The V gene is TRBV7-2, the J gene TRBJ2-3, with a weak D call TRBD2 (7 bases). Germline V gene data show CDR1 as SGHTA and CDR2 as FQGNSA. V was clipped by 1 base and J by 2 bases, with 16 bases between them. The CDR3 is 17 amino acids. In nucleotides, the CDR3 is TGTGCCAGCAGCTTAGGGGGGGGGGGGCAGTTCACAGATACGCAGTATTTT. Protein: CASSLGGGGQFTDTQYF.

This chain uses TRBV13 with TRBJ2-7, with D unclear. The ends were cut back, 5 bases at V and 3 bases at J, with 11 bases in the middle. The CDR3 runs to 13 residues. Germline assignment: CDR1 PRHDT and CDR2 FYEKMQ (reference sequence). CDR3 amino acids: CASSPIDHYEQYF. The CDR3 DNA is TGTGCCAGCAGCCCGATTGACCACTACGAGCAGTACTTC.

This clonotype was picked up a small number of times. The rearrangement joins TRBV27 to TRBJ2-3; tentatively, D is TRBD1 (6 bases). CDR1 and CDR2 (germline): MNHEY, SMNVEV (reference sequence). The CDR3 covers 13 residues. V was cut by 6 bases and J by 6 bases, with 13 bases left in between. The CDR3 is CASSPQGFDTQYF. CDR3 in DNA: TGTGCCAGCAGCCCCCAGGGGTTTGATACGCAGTATTTT.

The genes are TRBV13 and TRBJ2-7; D remains ambiguous. Germline CDR1 is PRHDT and CDR2 is FYEKMQ (reference sequence). V lost 3 bases to trimming and J lost 6 bases, with 9 bases between them. CDR3 length: 12 residues. CDR3 residues: CASSFQSPEQYV. Here the CDR3 DNA reads TGTGCCAGCAGCTTCCAGTCGCCCGAGCAGTACGTC.

The chain has TRBV27 and TRBJ1-1; D is uncertain. The CDR3 extends over 13 amino acids. Looked up from germline, CDR1 is MNHEY and CDR2 is SMNVEV (reference sequence). With 0 bases removed from V and 7 bases from J, the gap between germline ends came to 9 bases. CDR3 protein: CASSLSGSIEAFF. The CDR3 DNA is TGTGCCAGCAGTTTATCAGGCAGTATTGAAGCTTTCTTT.

This chain joins TRBV20-1 and TRBJ2-7; 9 nucleotides align to TRBD2. CDR1 is DFQATT and CDR2 is SNEGSKA in the germline V gene (reference sequence). V shed 6 bases and J 3 bases; nucleotides not matched to a gene: 12. The CDR3 loop spans 15 amino acids. CDR3 nucleotides: TGCAGTGCCCGAGGGGCCAGCGGGGGGATCTACGAGCAGTACTTC. Protein: CSARGASGGIYEQYF.

This chain uses TRBV27 with TRBJ2-3; D is unclear. V was cut by 7 bases and J by 2 bases, with 10 bases left in between. CDR1 is MNHEY and CDR2 is SMNVEV in the germline V gene (reference sequence). The CDR3 has 13 residues. The CDR3 is CASNMGTTDTQYF. Written as DNA, the CDR3 is TGTGCCAGCAATATGGGCACCACAGATACGCAGTATTTT.